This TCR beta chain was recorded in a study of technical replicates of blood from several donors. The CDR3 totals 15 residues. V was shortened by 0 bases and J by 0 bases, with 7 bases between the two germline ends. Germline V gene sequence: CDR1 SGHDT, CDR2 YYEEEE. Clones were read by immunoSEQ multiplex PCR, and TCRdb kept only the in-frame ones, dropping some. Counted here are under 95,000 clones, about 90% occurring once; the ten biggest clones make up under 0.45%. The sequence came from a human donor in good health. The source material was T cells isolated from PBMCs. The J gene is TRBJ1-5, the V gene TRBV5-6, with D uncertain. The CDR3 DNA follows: TGTGCCAGCAGCTTGGCACAGACTAGCAATCAGCCCCAGCATTTT. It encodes CASSLAQTSNQPQHF.